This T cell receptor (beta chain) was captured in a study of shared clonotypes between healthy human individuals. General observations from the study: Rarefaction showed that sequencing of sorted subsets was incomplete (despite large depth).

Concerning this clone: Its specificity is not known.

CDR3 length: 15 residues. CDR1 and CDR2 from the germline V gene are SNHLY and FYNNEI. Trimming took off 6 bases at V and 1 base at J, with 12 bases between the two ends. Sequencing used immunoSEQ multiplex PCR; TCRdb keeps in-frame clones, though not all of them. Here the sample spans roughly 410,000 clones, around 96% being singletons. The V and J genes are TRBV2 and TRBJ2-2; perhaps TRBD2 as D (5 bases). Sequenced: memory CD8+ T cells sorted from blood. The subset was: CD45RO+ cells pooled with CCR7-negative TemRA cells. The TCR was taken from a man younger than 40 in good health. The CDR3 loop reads CASSETRKNTGELFF. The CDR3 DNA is TGTGCCAGCAGCGAAACTAGAAAGAACACCGGGGAGCTGTTTTTT. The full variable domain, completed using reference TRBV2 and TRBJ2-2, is EPEVTQTPSHQVTQMGQEVILRCVPISNHLYFYWYRQILGQKVEFLVSFYNNEISEKSEIFDDQFSVERPDGSNFTLKIRSTKLEDSAMYFCASSETRKNTGELFFGEGSRLTVL.